The rows below give T cell receptor beta chains drawn from one sample of a study of cytomegalovirus exposure and HLA in healthy donors. The repertoire was sequenced with immunoSEQ multiplex PCR; TCRdb's copy has only in-frame clones and lacks some. The table lists 30,000 to 35,000 clones, with around 3.4% in the top ten. The sequencing sample was made of PBMCs. These receptors originate from a man aged 35 to 55 in good health and CMV-seronegative. Each CDR3 is given without its conserved first and last residue. Fields, in order: V gene, D gene, CDR3 protein. The D gene is left open where the match is weak.

v_gene: TRBV29-1
d_gene: -
CDR3aa: SVGRQGSYNEQF

v_gene: TRBV28
d_gene: TRBD1
CDR3aa: ATRQGLGQPQH

v_gene: TRBV5-1
d_gene: -
CDR3aa: ASSPGGINSGNTIY

v_gene: TRBV4-2
d_gene: TRBD2
CDR3aa: ASSQERTSGGHYEQY

v_gene: TRBV19
d_gene: TRBD2
CDR3aa: ASRLAGSTDTQY

v_gene: TRBV6-5
d_gene: TRBD1
CDR3aa: ASSLGQGDQPQH

v_gene: TRBV5-5
d_gene: -
CDR3aa: ASSWGHMNTEAF

v_gene: TRBV5-4
d_gene: TRBD2
CDR3aa: ASRSGGLAAYEQY

v_gene: TRBV9
d_gene: -
CDR3aa: ASRETDPNEKLF

v_gene: TRBV19
d_gene: -
CDR3aa: ASSRGSSYEQY

v_gene: TRBV9
d_gene: TRBD2
CDR3aa: ASSVKAGPSDEQF

v_gene: TRBV6-5
d_gene: -
CDR3aa: ASSYSTLAHEQY

v_gene: TRBV5-4
d_gene: TRBD2
CDR3aa: ASSLTSGTGEQY

v_gene: TRBV6-1
d_gene: -
CDR3aa: ASSVPILAYEQY

v_gene: TRBV25-1
d_gene: TRBD1
CDR3aa: ATSRQGPRQY

v_gene: TRBV28
d_gene: TRBD1
CDR3aa: ASKSARQGDVRGQPQH

v_gene: TRBV4-2
d_gene: TRBD1
CDR3aa: ASSQETGTGANVLT

v_gene: TRBV7-2
d_gene: -
CDR3aa: ASSHIDTQY

v_gene: TRBV7-3
d_gene: -
CDR3aa: ASSYTRSGTHEQY

v_gene: TRBV5-1
d_gene: -
CDR3aa: ASSLASYEQY

v_gene: TRBV9
d_gene: TRBD1
CDR3aa: ASSPPGQANEKLF

v_gene: TRBV7-9
d_gene: TRBD2
CDR3aa: ASNPSGMNTGELF

v_gene: TRBV6-5
d_gene: -
CDR3aa: ASTGRANEQF

v_gene: TRBV5-4
d_gene: -
CDR3aa: ASSLVGSLHEQY

v_gene: TRBV20-1
d_gene: -
CDR3aa: SARVSGEQY

v_gene: TRBV7-3
d_gene: -
CDR3aa: ASSVGGRQETQY

v_gene: TRBV5-1
d_gene: TRBD2
CDR3aa: ASSLGLAGSTSYEQY

v_gene: TRBV7-2
d_gene: TRBD2
CDR3aa: ASSLNGASGPQETQY

v_gene: TRBV11-3
d_gene: -
CDR3aa: ASSTRLGEQY

v_gene: TRBV9
d_gene: -
CDR3aa: ASSVYGENYGYT

v_gene: TRBV5-1
d_gene: TRBD2
CDR3aa: ASSLGLAETGELF

v_gene: TRBV7-2
d_gene: -
CDR3aa: ASSFLRVRETQY

v_gene: TRBV10-3
d_gene: TRBD1
CDR3aa: AIRVTGNEQY

v_gene: TRBV28
d_gene: TRBD1
CDR3aa: ASSLSRGLTFGYT

v_gene: TRBV6-6
d_gene: TRBD1
CDR3aa: ASSTDRAYEQY

v_gene: TRBV5-1
d_gene: -
CDR3aa: ASSKQGEQF

v_gene: TRBV5-4
d_gene: -
CDR3aa: ASSFTGFATNEKLF

v_gene: TRBV19
d_gene: -
CDR3aa: ASGSQGTDEF

v_gene: TRBV2
d_gene: TRBD1
CDR3aa: ASKILGQGPLVGEKLF

v_gene: TRBV29-1
d_gene: TRBD2
CDR3aa: SASSGRARDTQY